The sequence of this T cell receptor (beta chain) was determined in a study of blood T cells in healthy people across ages. Turning to the study itself: There was about one barcoded beta molecule captured by template switching per two T cells.

As to this clonotype: Antigen specificity is unknown.

The authors extracted at least 6 micrograms of total RNA per sample. Study-wide findings and caveats: Long-lived donors had more naive CD4+ cells and higher diversity than aged donors.

Then a second PCR, running roughly 6 to 11 cycles, was carried out with a sample-barcoded 5' primer and a J-beta primer mix. TCRdb processed the 5' RACE reads anew with MiXCR; each CDR3 protein has one entry. The table includes over 1.5 million distinct CDR3 sequences, 40% to 55% detected once. Sequenced: blood. The sequence was obtained from a woman aged 35 to 49 in good health.

CDR3 in amino acids: CSATQEASYEQYF. CDR3 bases: TGCAGTGCTACTCAGGAGGCCTCCTACGAGCAGTACTTC. The chain uses TRBV20-1 and TRBJ2-7; D might be TRBD2 (5 bases). Trimming took 4 bases from V and 0 from J, leaving 10 bases between them. The CDR3 has 13 residues. Germline values: CDR1 DFQATT, CDR2 SNEGSKA (reference sequence).